These 25 T cell receptor beta chains were sequenced from one sample in a study of cytomegalovirus exposure and HLA in healthy donors. PCR used 60 Vbeta primers and 13 Jbeta primers. Sequencing was performed with immunoSEQ multiplex PCR; in TCRdb, only in-frame clones are kept and a portion is missing. The table lists about 140,000 clones, 75% of them singletons. The sample comprised PBMCs. The origin of the receptors is a man between 18 and 29 years old in good health and CMV-seropositive.

The chain recombines TRBV6-1 with TRBJ2-7, with a possible D match to TRBD2 (6 bases). Germline V lookup: CDR1 MNHNS, CDR2 SASEGT. Trimming shortened V by 7 bases and J by 2 bases, and 18 bases separated the two germline ends. This CDR3 spans 15 amino acids. The CDR3 region is CASNTQAGNPYEQYF. The DNA of the CDR3 is TGTGCCAGCAACACACAGGCGGGAAACCCCTACGAGCAGTACTTC.

This clone occurred a few times. The chain uses TRBV13 and TRBJ2-1; 13 nucleotides agree with TRBD2. V shed 6 bases and J 9 bases; nucleotides not matched to a gene: 11. Germline lookup yields CDR1 PRHDT and CDR2 FYEKMQ (reference sequence). This CDR3 is 16 amino acids long. The CDR3 loop is CASSSQPRTSGSEQFF. CDR3 DNA sequence: TGTGCCAGCAGTTCACAACCCCGGACTAGCGGGAGTGAGCAGTTCTTC. The variable domain in full, with the rest retrieved from reference TRBV13 and TRBJ2-1, is AAGVIQSPRHLIKEKRETATLKCYPIPRHDTVYWYQQGPGQDPQFLISFYEKMQSDKGSIPDRFSAQQFSDYHSELNMSSLELGDSALYFCASSSQPRTSGSEQFFGPGTRLTVL.

J is TRBJ2-1 and V is TRBV5-1; TRBD2 matches 13 bases. Germline CDR1 SGHRS, CDR2 YFSETQ. This CDR3 is 15 amino acids long. V was clipped by 4 bases and J by 9 bases; unmatched bases: 7. CDR3 sequence reads: CASSPRTSGSPEQFF. DNA of the CDR3: TGCGCCAGCAGCCCTCGGACTAGCGGGAGTCCTGAGCAGTTCTTC.

In this sample, this clone turned up a few times. This chain joins TRBV7-8 and TRBJ2-7, with D hard to call. V lost 5 bases and J lost 6, with 8 bases in between. The CDR3 sequence is 11 residues long. Germline V gene sequence: CDR1 SGHVS, CDR2 FQNEAQ. This chain's CDR3 is CASSRTPEQYF. DNA for the CDR3: TGTGCCAGCAGCCGAACTCCCGAGCAGTACTTC.

This clone was detected a few times. The chain carries TRBV28 and TRBJ1-3; no firm D call. The CDR3 contains 12 residues. Trimming took 6 bases from V and 3 from J, leaving 6 bases between them. CDR1 and CDR2 from the germline V gene are MDHEN and SYDVKM. CDR3 amino acids: CASSRSGNTIYF. DNA of the CDR3: TGTGCCAGCAGCCGCAGTGGAAACACCATATATTTT.

The CDR3 spells CASSRRDRGREKLFF. CDR3 DNA sequence: TGTGCCAGCAGTCGAAGGGACAGGGGGCGCGAAAAACTGTTTTTT. The chain couples TRBV28 to TRBJ1-4; 12 nucleotides agree with TRBD1. Trimming removed 5 bases from V and 8 bases from J; junction bases left unmatched: 6. The CDR3 extends over 15 amino acids. Germline V gives CDR1 MDHEN, CDR2 SYDVKM.

V is TRBV6-5 and J is TRBJ2-7; 7 bases line up with TRBD2. The V and J ends lost 0 bases and 4 bases, in that order; junction bases with no gene match: 6. Germline-derived CDR1 and CDR2 are MNHEY and SVGAGI. There are 15 residues in the CDR3. DNA for the CDR3: TGTGCCAGCAGTTACTCGTTCGGGGAGGGTTACGAGCAGTACTTC. It yields the protein CASSYSFGEGYEQYF.

DNA of the CDR3: TGTGCCAGTCGTAGAACCGGGGAGCTGTTTTTT. Its translation is CASRRTGELFF. The chain combines TRBV7-9 with TRBJ2-2, with D uncertain. CDR3 length: 11 residues. V dropped 9 bases and J dropped 5 bases, with 7 bases sitting between them. CDR1 and CDR2 from the germline V gene are SEHNR and FQNEAQ (reference sequence).

The chain couples TRBV5-4 to TRBJ2-1, with 7 nucleotides matching TRBD1. Germline V gene sequence: CDR1 SGHNT, CDR2 YYREEE (reference sequence). V trimming: 0 bases; J trimming: 1 base; junction bases outside the gene matches: 4. CDR3 length equals 16 residues. The CDR3 loop is CASSLGQGRSYNEQFF. DNA of the CDR3: TGTGCCAGCAGCTTGGGACAGGGAAGATCCTACAATGAGCAGTTCTTC.

This chain links TRBV7-6 with TRBJ2-5; a possible D gene is TRBD1 (6 bases). There are 15 residues in the CDR3. Germline V gene data show CDR1 as SGHVS and CDR2 as FNYEAQ. Trimming removed 7 bases at V and 5 bases at J, with 20 bases between. CDR3: CASTYRVYGTETQYF. In DNA, the CDR3 is TGTGCCAGCACCTACAGGGTATACGGAACGGAGACCCAGTACTTC.

The rearrangement uses TRBV29-1 and TRBJ2-7; D is unclear. The CDR3 consists of 11 residues. The germline gives CDR1 SQVTM, CDR2 ANQGSEA. V shed 4 bases and J shed 1 base, with 5 bases lying between them. The CDR3 loop reads CSVAVSYEQYF. CDR3 nucleotide sequence: TGCAGCGTTGCTGTGTCCTACGAGCAGTACTTC.

This rearrangement joins TRBV6-5 to TRBJ2-1, with a weak D call TRBD2 (5 bases). The ends were cut back, 8 bases at V and 0 bases at J, with 14 bases in the middle. Germline V CDR1 and CDR2: MNHEY, SVGAGI. The length of the CDR3 is 15 residues. CDR3 amino acids: CASGRLGSSYNEQFF. The CDR3 DNA reads as TGTGCCAGCGGGAGATTGGGGAGCTCCTACAATGAGCAGTTCTTC.

This clone was seen only once. The J gene is TRBJ1-1, the V gene TRBV4-1; D is ambiguous. This CDR3 has 15 amino acids. The ends were cut back, 0 bases at V and 11 bases at J, with 19 bases in the middle. Germline CDR1 reads MGHRA; CDR2 reads YSYEKL. CDR3 coding DNA: TGCGCCAGCAGCCAAGATCGGCGAGAGGCCGGCCGGGCTTTCTTT. This translates into CASSQDRREAGRAFF.

The chain carries TRBV5-4 and TRBJ1-2, with 7 bases lining up with TRBD1. Germline CDR1 reads SGHNT; CDR2 reads YYREEE (reference sequence). The CDR3 is made up of 14 amino acids. V gave up 0 bases and J gave up 2 bases; unmatched junction bases: 1. CDR3 amino acids: CASSLGGQNYGYTF. In nucleotides, the CDR3 is TGTGCCAGCAGCTTGGGGGGACAGAACTATGGCTACACCTTC.

The V call is TRBV15, the J call TRBJ2-1; TRBD2 matches 7 bases. This CDR3 is 14 amino acids long. Germline lookup yields CDR1 LNHNV and CDR2 YYDKDF (reference sequence). V lost 1 base, J lost 6 bases, and 3 bases stayed unmatched. The CDR3 loop reads CATSRGGGGNEQFF. The DNA of the CDR3 is TGTGCCACCAGCAGAGGGGGGGGAGGCAATGAGCAGTTCTTC.

V usage is TRBV19 and J usage is TRBJ1-5; 8 bases align to TRBD1. Germline V gene sequence: CDR1 LNHDA, CDR2 SQIVND (reference sequence). The CDR3 totals 15 residues. V lost 5 bases and J lost 5; bases outside the gene matches: 8. The CDR3 is CASSAQGALDQPQHF. The CDR3 DNA sequence: TGTGCCAGTAGTGCGCAGGGGGCTCTTGATCAGCCCCAGCATTTT. The variable domain in full, completed from reference TRBV19 and TRBJ1-5, reads DGGITQSPKYLFRKEGQNVTLSCEQNLNHDAMYWYRQDPGQGLRLIYYSQIVNDFQKGDIAEGYSVSREKKESFPLTVTSAQKNPTAFYLCASSAQGALDQPQHFGDGTRLSIL.

As regards this clone: Mismatch with germline at one junction end may stem from a read error. CDR3: CASSLSGGSAHYEQYF. CDR3 coding DNA: TGTGCCAGCAGCTTATCTGGCGGGTCGGCCCACTACGAGCAGTACTTC. V is TRBV28 and J is TRBJ2-7, with D perhaps matching TRBD2 (5 bases). Germline values: CDR1 MDHEN, CDR2 SYDVKM. The CDR3 is made up of 16 amino acids. Together with reference TRBV28 and TRBJ2-7, the CDR3 gives the full variable domain: DVKVTQSSRYLVKRTGEKVFLECVQDMDHENMFWYRQDPGLGLRLIYFSYDVKMKEKGDIPEGYSVSREKKERFSLILESASTNQTSMYLCASSLSGGSAHYEQYFGPGTRLTVT.

With regard to this clone: Compared with germline, one end of the junction differs, possibly owing to a read error. The chain couples TRBV7-9 to TRBJ2-2, with TRBD2 identical over 12 bases. Germline V lookup: CDR1 SEHNR, CDR2 FQNEAQ (reference sequence). CDR3 length: 16 residues. The CDR3 is CSSSGLAGQNTGELFF. CDR3 nucleotides: TGTTCCAGCAGTGGACTAGCGGGACAGAACACCGGGGAGCTGTTTTTT. The whole variable domain, filled in from reference TRBV7-9 and TRBJ2-2, reads DTGVSQNPRHKITKRGQNVTFRCDPISEHNRLYWYRQTLGQGPEFLTYFQNEAQLEKSRLLSDRFSAERPKGSFSTLEIQRTEQGDSAMYLCSSSGLAGQNTGELFFGEGSRLTVL.

This clone was observed once. This rearrangement joins TRBV19 to TRBJ1-3; tentative D call: TRBD1 (5 bases). This CDR3 is built from 11 residues. V was pared by 5 bases and J by 10 bases, with 9 bases between. Germline CDR1 LNHDA, CDR2 SQIVND (reference sequence). CDR3 bases: TGTGCCAGTAGTTCCCGGGGGACCATATATTTT. Translating gives CASSSRGTIYF. Complete variable domain (other parts from reference TRBV19 and TRBJ1-3): DGGITQSPKYLFRKEGQNVTLSCEQNLNHDAMYWYRQDPGQGLRLIYYSQIVNDFQKGDIAEGYSVSREKKESFPLTVTSAQKNPTAFYLCASSSRGTIYFGEGSWLTVV.

The chain uses TRBV15 and TRBJ2-7; 10 bases map to TRBD2. CDR3 size: 16 residues. Germline-derived CDR1 and CDR2 are LNHNV and YYDKDF (reference sequence). The V segment lost 0 bases and the J segment 2 bases; nucleotides outside the gene matches: 4. The CDR3 DNA is TGTGCCACCAGCAGAGAACTAGCGGGACTGCCCTACGAGCAGTACTTC. Its translation is CATSRELAGLPYEQYF.

The chain is built from TRBV7-2 and TRBJ2-1, with 10 bases lining up with TRBD1. Germline lookup yields CDR1 SGHTA and CDR2 FQGNSA. This CDR3 contains 14 residues. V was pared by 5 bases and J by 8 bases, with 6 bases of the junction left unmatched. DNA of the CDR3: TGTGCCAGCAGCCCGACAGGGGGCACGGATGAGCAGTTCTTC. This encodes CASSPTGGTDEQFF.

The chain links TRBV27 to TRBJ2-7, with a possible D match to TRBD1 (5 bases). The CDR3 totals 13 residues. V lost 3 bases and J 3 bases, leaving 9 bases between the germline ends. CDR1 and CDR2 from the germline V gene are MNHEY and SMNVEV (reference sequence). This chain's CDR3 is CASSLAGNYEQYF. CDR3 DNA: TGTGCCAGCAGTTTGGCAGGGAACTACGAGCAGTACTTC.

There are a few counts of this clone. This chain joins TRBV27 and TRBJ2-7; no firm D call. Trimming pared 0 bases from V and 1 base from J, leaving 7 bases between. The CDR3 has 14 amino acids. CDR1 is MNHEY, CDR2 SMNVEV, per germline (reference sequence). In DNA form, the CDR3 reads TGTGCCAGCAGTTTATCCCAGATTTCCTACGAGCAGTACTTC. This gives the protein CASSLSQISYEQYF.

The rearrangement links TRBV4-1 to TRBJ1-1; a weak D match, TRBD1 (5 bases). Germline V CDR1 and CDR2: MGHRA, YSYEKL. Trimming removed 5 bases at V and 10 bases at J, with 17 bases between. The CDR3 extends over 13 amino acids. The CDR3 is CASSDAGRMGAFF. The CDR3 DNA sequence: TGCGCCAGCAGCGATGCAGGGAGGATGGGAGCTTTCTTT.

This clone was counted between two and nine times. The chain uses TRBV18 and TRBJ2-5; 11 bases are shared with TRBD2. Trimming removed 2 bases from V and 4 bases from J; junction bases left unmatched: 6. The V gene's germline CDR1 is KGHSH and CDR2 LQKENI. This CDR3 contains 16 residues. The CDR3 coding sequence is TGTGCCAGCTCACCAATTAGCGGGAGGGCCGCAGAGACCCAGTACTTC. Protein product: CASSPISGRAAETQYF.